These 21 T cell receptor beta chains were all obtained from the same sample, sequenced in a study of Ad26.COV2.S vaccination and SARS-CoV-2 variants. Treatment defined: about 20 received Ad26.COV2.S at low or high dose, single or two shots; about five received placebo; per-sample allocation not given. Sampling took place 63 days after the first vaccine or placebo injection. The method was immunoSEQ multiplex PCR; TCRdb's version includes in-frame clones alone and lacks a portion of them. In the table there are about 680,000 clones, more than 70% of which are singletons. Sequencing used peripheral blood, obtained in a trial of Ad26.COV2.S vaccine versus placebo. The receptors derive from a person between 18 and 65 years old who received the Ad26.COV2.S COVID-19 vaccine or a placebo.

The rearrangement links TRBV5-1 to TRBJ2-5, with 8 bases fitting TRBD1. With V trimmed by 2 bases and J by 2 bases, 8 bases remained unmatched. CDR1 is SGHRS, CDR2 YFSETQ, per germline. This CDR3 comprises 16 residues. CDR3 in DNA: TGCGCCAGCAGCTTTACAGGACAGGGCCCACAAGAGACCCAGTACTTC. This gives the protein CASSFTGQGPQETQYF.

V gene TRBV5-6 combines with J gene TRBJ2-5; D might be TRBD2 (6 bases). This CDR3 region has 13 residues. Germline values: CDR1 SGHDT, CDR2 YYEEEE. Trimming took off 3 bases at V and 4 bases at J, with 10 bases between the two ends. The CDR3 protein is CASSWASAETQYF. The CDR3 DNA reads as TGTGCCAGCAGCTGGGCTAGCGCAGAGACCCAGTACTTC.

In this sample, this clone turned up once. The chain uses TRBV24-1 and TRBJ1-6; TRBD1 is a possible D gene (5 bases). Germline V lookup: CDR1 KGHDR, CDR2 SFDVKD. V lost 4 bases, J lost 0 bases, and 12 bases lay in between. The CDR3 is made up of 17 amino acids. The CDR3: CATSDDGARSYNSPLHF. In nucleotides, the CDR3 is TGTGCCACCAGTGACGACGGGGCCCGCTCCTATAATTCACCCCTCCACTTT.

In regard to this clone: Other DNA sequences of this sample code for an identical CDR3. The V call is TRBV5-1, the J call TRBJ2-7; D unclear. The V end lost 4 bases, the J end lost 0 bases, and 11 bases lay between the germline ends. The CDR3 totals 14 residues. Germline-derived CDR1 and CDR2 are SGHRS and YFSETQ. The CDR3 loop is CASSPGPSSYEQYF. The CDR3 DNA is TGCGCCAGCAGCCCCGGGCCTTCCTCCTACGAGCAGTACTTC.

CDR3 loop: CASSPGRSTDTQYF. CDR3 coding DNA: TGTGCCAGCAGCCCGGGTCGGAGCACAGATACGCAGTATTTT. The chain couples TRBV11-1 to TRBJ2-3; D uncertain. The length of the CDR3 is 14 residues. V gave up 5 bases and J gave up 0 bases, with 9 bases separating them. CDR1 is SGHAT and CDR2 is FQDESV in the germline V gene (reference sequence).

The rearrangement uses TRBV5-1 and TRBJ1-1, with a possible D match to TRBD1 (5 bases). This CDR3 contains 14 residues. Germline loops: CDR1 SGHRS, CDR2 YFSETQ. The V gene lost 1 base and the J gene lost 0 bases, with 7 bases spanning the gap. CDR3 residues: CASSLQGVNTEAFF. CDR3 nucleotide sequence: TGCGCCAGCAGCTTGCAGGGCGTGAACACTGAAGCTTTCTTT.

The chain employs TRBV30 and TRBJ1-2; unclear D gene. The germline V gene has CDR1 GTSNPN and CDR2 SVGIG (reference sequence). The CDR3 totals 14 residues. Trimming removed 0 bases at V and 4 bases at J, with 12 bases between. The CDR3 here is CAWSVFGEGYGYTF. For the CDR3, the DNA is TGTGCCTGGAGTGTATTCGGGGAGGGCTATGGCTACACCTTC.

The chain links TRBV19 to TRBJ2-5; the match to TRBD1 covers 8 bases. The trim removed 4 bases at V and 5 bases at J, leaving 3 bases unmatched. This CDR3 is 13 amino acids long. CDR1 is LNHDA and CDR2 is SQIVND in the germline V gene (reference sequence). This CDR3 reads CASSSRGRETQYF. The CDR3 DNA is TGTGCCAGTAGTAGCAGGGGGCGGGAGACCCAGTACTTC.

The V gene is TRBV5-4, the J gene TRBJ2-1; D is unclear. The CDR3 extends over 13 amino acids. Trimming took 2 bases from V and 7 from J, leaving 10 bases between them. Germline V gives CDR1 SGHNT, CDR2 YYREEE (reference sequence). The DNA of the CDR3 is TGTGCCAGCAGCTTCGTAATGAATAATGAGCAGTTCTTC. Its translation is CASSFVMNNEQFF.

The chain combines TRBV24-1 with TRBJ1-5; no clear D gene. CDR1 and CDR2 from the germline V gene are KGHDR and SFDVKD. The CDR3 totals 13 residues. Trimming removed 5 bases from V and 5 bases from J, with 9 bases in between. CDR3 region: CATSVGGDQPQHF. The DNA for the CDR3 is TGTGCCACCAGTGTGGGAGGAGATCAGCCCCAGCATTTT.

The chain couples TRBV5-1 to TRBJ1-2; D not certain. The ends were cut back, 0 bases at V and 3 bases at J, with 6 bases in the middle. The CDR3 loop spans 13 amino acids. The germline gives CDR1 SGHRS, CDR2 YFSETQ. The CDR3 DNA sequence: TGCGCCAGCAGCTTGGCGGAGTACTATGGCTACACCTTC. The encoded protein is CASSLAEYYGYTF.

The chain combines TRBV30 with TRBJ2-7; D ambiguous. CDR3 length equals 13 residues. The ends were cut back, 4 bases at V and 2 bases at J, with 12 bases in the middle. Per germline, CDR1 GTSNPN and CDR2 SVGIG (reference sequence). This chain's CDR3 is CAWKGAPTYEQYF. Here the CDR3 DNA reads TGTGCCTGGAAGGGTGCGCCAACCTACGAGCAGTACTTC.

The count of this clone is one. V and J are TRBV19 and TRBJ1-2; 10 bases line up with TRBD1. Germline V CDR1 and CDR2: LNHDA, SQIVND (reference sequence). V trimming: 5 bases; J trimming: 8 bases; junction bases outside the gene matches: 8. CDR3 length: 14 amino acids. The CDR3 reads CASSPPGQGGGYTF. The CDR3 DNA reads TGTGCCAGTAGTCCCCCCGGACAGGGGGGAGGCTACACCTTC. The full variable domain, its missing parts supplied by reference TRBV19 and TRBJ1-2, is DGGITQSPKYLFRKEGQNVTLSCEQNLNHDAMYWYRQDPGQGLRLIYYSQIVNDFQKGDIAEGYSVSREKKESFPLTVTSAQKNPTAFYLCASSPPGQGGGYTFGSGTRLTVV.

Only a few counts were recorded for this clone. The V call is TRBV9, the J call TRBJ2-2; a possible D gene is TRBD1 (6 bases). The CDR3 runs 13 residues. The germline V and J ends were trimmed by 3 bases and 4 bases, with 7 bases remaining between them. Germline CDR1 reads SGDLS; CDR2 reads YYNGEE. CDR3 DNA sequence: TGTGCCAGCAGCGGGGGGCGCACCGGGGAGCTGTTTTTT. Its translation is CASSGGRTGELFF.

The rearrangement links TRBV30 to TRBJ2-7, with D possibly TRBD2 on 6 matching bases. This CDR3 is built from 12 residues. The V gene's germline CDR1 is GTSNPN and CDR2 SVGIG (reference sequence). V was trimmed by 4 bases and J by 2 bases, leaving 9 bases between them. The CDR3 region has the DNA TGTGCCTGGACACCGGGGGCCTACGAGCAGTACTTC. Translation: CAWTPGAYEQYF.

The rearrangement uses TRBV30 and TRBJ2-6, with D possibly TRBD2 on 5 matching bases. There are 15 residues in the CDR3. Germline CDR1 reads GTSNPN; CDR2 reads SVGIG (reference sequence). V lost 4 bases and J 0 bases, leaving 10 bases between the germline ends. CDR3 coding DNA: TGTGCCTGGACTTATACTAGCTCTGGGGCCAACGTCCTGACTTTC. Its protein is CAWTYTSSGANVLTF. Supplemented by reference TRBV30 and TRBJ2-6, the full variable domain reads SQTIHQWPATLVQPVGSPLSLECTVEGTSNPNLYWYRQAAGRGLQLLFYSVGIGQISSEVPQNLSASRPQDRQFILSSKKLLLSDSGFYLCAWTYTSSGANVLTFGAGSRLTVL.

This clone was observed a few times. The chain couples TRBV27 to TRBJ1-6, with 8 nucleotides matching TRBD1. Germline V gene lookup returns CDR1 MNHEY and CDR2 SMNVEV (reference sequence). Trimming cost V 1 base and J 8 bases; bases outside gene matches: 4. This CDR3 comprises 15 residues. The CDR3 is CASSLFQGADSPLHF. The DNA of the CDR3 is TGTGCCAGCAGTTTATTCCAGGGGGCCGATTCACCCCTCCACTTT.

The chain employs TRBV11-2 and TRBJ2-5, with D perhaps TRBD1 (5 bases). V was clipped by 3 bases and J by 1 base, with 9 bases between them. Germline CDR1 SGHAT, CDR2 FQNNGV. The CDR3 covers 14 residues. The CDR3 region is CASSLRGAQETQYF. The CDR3 region has the DNA TGTGCCAGCAGCTTGCGTGGGGCCCAAGAGACCCAGTACTTC.

This clone has a handful of counts. The chain is built from TRBV6-5 and TRBJ2-1; D not resolved. This CDR3 comprises 11 residues. V dropped 4 bases and J dropped 10 bases, with 8 bases sitting between them. Germline V gene data show CDR1 as MNHEY and CDR2 as SVGAGI. As DNA, the CDR3 is TGTGCCAGCAGTTCGACCGACGAGCAGTTCTTC. Protein: CASSSTDEQFF.

V gene TRBV30 combines with J gene TRBJ2-7; a possible D gene is TRBD2 (5 bases). The CDR3 has 12 amino acids. CDR1 is GTSNPN, CDR2 SVGIG, per germline (reference sequence). Trimming took off 3 bases at V and 5 bases at J, with 11 bases between the two ends. The CDR3 spells CAWRQAGNEQYF. CDR3 in DNA: TGTGCCTGGAGGCAGGCGGGTAACGAGCAGTACTTC.

J is TRBJ2-3 and V is TRBV5-1; 9 bases are a match to TRBD1. With 4 bases clipped from V and 4 bases from J, the junction kept 10 bases outside the gene matches. The CDR3 totals 16 residues. The germline V gene encodes CDR1 SGHRS and CDR2 YFSETQ. This CDR3 reads CASSPTWTGAADTQYF. The DNA of the CDR3 is TGCGCCAGCAGCCCGACTTGGACAGGGGCTGCAGATACGCAGTATTTT.